This T cell receptor (beta chain) is drawn from a study of blood T cells in healthy people across ages. General study findings and limits: The study found more naive CD4+ cells and higher diversity in long-lived than aged donors.

Donor samples were obtained from healthy Caucasian individuals from Russia, aged 6 to 90. Trimming left V 8 bases short and J 7 bases short, with 14 bases between. The germline V gene has CDR1 LGHNA and CDR2 YNFKEQ. The CDR3 consists of 13 residues. For this clonotype: Its target is not known.

PCR was performed a second time for about 6 to 12 cycles using a sample-barcoded 5' primer and a J-beta primer mix. TCRdb ran MiXCR on the 5' RACE reads and lists one entry per CDR3 protein. The sample includes 540,000 or so distinct CDR3 sequences, 20% to 30% of them seen just once. The same sample was also studied in work on T cells of mothers and their children.

Sequenced input: blood. This chain joins TRBV4-2 and TRBJ2-2, with D perhaps TRBD2 (6 bases). The sequence was collected from a boy aged 10-17 years in good health. CDR3 loop: CASRDPGGGELFF. The CDR3 DNA reads as TGTGCCAGCCGGGACCCCGGGGGCGGGGAGCTGTTTTTT.